This is a list of T cell receptor beta chains from one sample in a study of cytomegalovirus exposure and HLA in healthy donors. Libraries were prepared by immunoSEQ multiplex PCR; TCRdb keeps only in-frame clonotypes and omits some of them. The profile shows approximately 53,000 clones, roughly 76% of them singletons. The sample was PBMCs. The receptors come from a middle-aged woman in good health and CMV-seropositive. Both conserved end residues are part of each CDR3. The D gene is left open where the match is weak. Size values are once, few and many counts, or a class for expanded clones, and some rows have none.

v_call	clone_size	d_call	j_call	cdr3_nt	cdr3_aa
TRBV28	-	-	TRBJ1-2	TGTGCCAGCAGTTTACCACAGTCCTATGGCTACACCTTC	CASSLPQSYGYTF
TRBV7-3	-	-	TRBJ2-7	TGTGCCAGCAGCCTTAACCCCGGTTTTGAGCAGTACTTC	CASSLNPGFEQYF
TRBV7-9	few	-	TRBJ2-2	TGTGCCAGCAGCCCATACGGGGGAACCGGGGAGCTGTTTTTT	CASSPYGGTGELFF
TRBV7-2	-	TRBD2	TRBJ2-7	TGTGCCAGCAGCCACGTCGGGCGGGAGGCCTACGAGCAGTACTTC	CASSHVGREAYEQYF
TRBV28	once	-	TRBJ1-5	TGTGCCAGCAGCCCCAGAGGGCAAGGCAATCAGCCCCAGCATTTT	CASSPRGQGNQPQHF
TRBV6-6	once	TRBD1	TRBJ2-7	TGTGCCAGCAGTTACTTCGGACAGGGGGGATCCTACGAGCAGTACTTC	CASSYFGQGGSYEQYF
TRBV10-3	few	TRBD1	TRBJ2-7	TGTGCCATCAGCAGCCAGGGGGCGCACGAGCAGTACTTC	CAISSQGAHEQYF
TRBV5-1	-	-	TRBJ1-6	TGCGCCAGCAGCTTAGACAGGAGCTGGTCACCCCTCCACTTT	CASSLDRSWSPLHF
TRBV10-2	once	TRBD2	TRBJ2-5	TGCGCCAGCAGTGTAGCGGGGGAAGAGACCCAGTACTTC	CASSVAGEETQYF
TRBV27	-	-	TRBJ2-2	TGTGCCAGCAGTGTCAGCAGGGTCACCGGGGAGCTGTTTTTT	CASSVSRVTGELFF
TRBV2	-	TRBD1	TRBJ1-1	TGTGCCCTCGGGGGCCGACAGGGAACCACTGAAGCTTTCTTT	CALGGRQGTTEAFF
TRBV10-3	-	TRBD1	TRBJ1-1	TGTGCCATCAGTGCAGGTATTGGGACAGGGGCTGAAGCTTTCTTT	CAISAGIGTGAEAFF
TRBV5-4	few	TRBD1	TRBJ1-6	TGTGCCAGCAGCTTGGGACAGGGTGGAAATTCACCCCTCCACTTT	CASSLGQGGNSPLHF